The clone carrying this T cell receptor beta chain was counted ten times or more. The data stem from a study of patients with pleural tuberculosis. A single record per CDR3 protein comes from TCRdb applying MiXCR to the reads. The sample contains around 54,000 distinct CDR3 sequences, 7.3% of which appear only once. Germline V CDR1 and CDR2: ENHRY, SYGVKD. There are 15 residues in the CDR3. V lost 0 bases and J lost 0, with 6 bases in between. The clonotype originates from a human donor with pleural tuberculosis. The V gene is TRBV10-3, the J gene TRBJ1-3; D is ambiguous. The CDR3: CAISESRLSGNTIYF. The CDR3 coding sequence is TGTGCCATCAGTGAGTCTCGACTCTCTGGAAACACCATATATTTT.